This T cell receptor (beta chain) was captured in a study of response to subunit inactivated influenza vaccine (dated by TCRdb to between 2018 and 2020). For the wider study: To follow how T cells responded to a trivalent subunit inactivated influenza vaccine, the researchers relied on deep quantitative profiling of the T cell receptor repertoire. General findings and caveats noted by the study authors: It was suggested by the authors that each seasonal influenza vaccination may recruit only a limited number of new T cells.

The CDR3 measures 14 amino acids from cysteine to phenylalanine. The CDR3 DNA has 42 bases and is translated from base 1. Via the germline V gene (reference sequence), CDR1 is DFQATT and CDR2 SNEGSKA. V trim: 7 bases; J trim: 4 bases; unmatched bases: 10. Note on this clonotype: Its antigen remains undetermined. No much larger clone exists at a distance of one base, and base qualities are not known.

Libraries were constructed by RT-PCR. TCRdb names Illumina HiSeq 2500 as the instrument used. The public reads were run again by TCRdb, first through fastp at Q25 and then through MiXCR, and only productive beta chains were kept. Rows with one shared CDR3 protein collapse into an entry with the most common genes and DNA. The sample data list more than 450,000 distinct CDR3 sequences, and around 10% of these were observed just once. Together, the top ten hold roughly 11% of the sample. The sample also formed part of further work on T cells expressing NK-cell markers. The second paper states: 5'RACE template switching, by which a universal primer site and unique molecular identifiers were added, was used to make TCR beta cDNA libraries. Roughly 8 donors provided sorted CD3+CD56+NKG2C+, CD3+CD56+NKG2C- and CD3+CD56-NKG2C+ T-cell subsets, whose TCR beta-chain repertoires were profiled. Of the eight sequenced donors, seven were found to be HCMV-seropositive and one was found to be HCMV-seronegative. To restrict sorting to alphabetaTCR-expressing T cells, an anti-gammadeltaTCR antibody was added in several experiments. In more than five donors, the dominant CD3+CD56+NKG2C+ clonotypes were found to rank among the top 10 CD8+ clonotypes and to make up about 1.0-8% of CD8+ T cells. Those dominant clonotypes were again the most abundant among CD3+CD56-NKG2C+ cells in a few donors, at about 25-65%. Whether the expanded NKG2C-expressing T cell clones were specific for HCMV antigens was left unclear. Randomly selected healthy volunteers, three men and five women, were used as the eight sequenced donors. HCMV serostatus was determined by detecting HCMV-specific IgG in serum with a commercial ELISA kit. Ficoll density gradient centrifugation was used to isolate peripheral blood mononuclear cells from blood. For six donors, bulk peripheral blood T-cell repertoires were also sequenced from unsorted PBMC. Synthesis of cDNA was primed from the TCR beta constant segment and was followed by two consecutive PCR amplification steps. Sequencing of the libraries produced 2 x 150 bp reads on Illumina HiSeq 2000/2500, MiSeq or NextSeq. MIGEC was used to demultiplex reads and group the reads by UMI, and MiTCR was used to assemble and quantify clonotypes. Only TCR cDNA sequences supported by at least two reads were kept to exclude erroneous sequences. The tcR package was used for downstream repertoire analysis, with clonotypes matched between fractions based on CDR3 nucleotide sequence plus V segment. VDJmatch was used to annotate antigen specificity against VDJdb, with one amino acid substitution allowed in CDR3.

The material was PBMCs from blood, obtained on the day of vaccination. The chain links TRBV20-1 with TRBJ2-3; 8 central bases correspond to TRBD1. The receptor was derived from a man aged 50-59 years who received an inactivated influenza vaccine. Donor details come from another sample of the same person, matched by shared clones. The CDR3 reads as follows: CSVPGQDMSDTQYF. The sequenced DNA: TGCAGTGTACCGGGACAGGATATGTCAGATACGCAGTATTTT.